Below, 26 T cell receptor beta chains from the same sample are listed, as sequenced in a study of T cells in Graves' hyperthyroidism and ophthalmopathy. RNA transcripts yielded amplified TCR beta CDR3 regions. HTBI primers were used for first-round RT-PCR of the TCR CDR3. TCRdb re-called the multiplex PCR reads through MiXCR, storing one row per CDR3 protein. The table lists around 540,000 distinct CDR3 sequences, roughly 46% of them singletons. Sequenced input: peripheral blood or thyroid tissue (not recorded which). The source of these receptors is a woman younger than 30 with Graves' hyperthyroidism.

The chain employs TRBV4-3 and TRBJ1-1; no reliable D call. CDR1 and CDR2 from the germline V gene are LGHNA and YSLEER. Between the trimmed V and J ends, which lost 1 base and 4 bases, there was a span of 10 bases. CDR3 size: 14 residues. CDR3 region: CASSQVPLPTEAFF. For the CDR3, the DNA is TGCGCCAGCAGCCAAGTCCCTCTCCCCACTGAAGCTTTCTTT.

The V and J genes are TRBV12-3 or TRBV12-4 and TRBJ1-5; D is perhaps TRBD1 (6 bases). CDR3 length: 12 amino acids. This chain's CDR3 is CASGGTFQPQHF. In DNA, the CDR3 is TGTGCTAGTGGAGGGACATTTCAGCCCCAGCATTTT.

The chain carries TRBV9 and TRBJ2-5; D ambiguous. The V end lost 3 bases, the J end lost 7 bases, and 10 bases lay between the germline ends. This CDR3 is 12 amino acids long. The germline V gene has CDR1 SGDLS and CDR2 YYNGEE. CDR3 coding DNA: TGTGCCAGCAGCGCCGACCGAGGGACCCAGTACTTC. This sequence encodes CASSADRGTQYF.

This clonotype appeared a few times. In DNA, the CDR3 is TGTGCCAGTAGTATAGATCGGAACAGAGATCAGCCCCAGCATTTT. This translates into CASSIDRNRDQPQHF. The rearrangement links TRBV19 to TRBJ1-5; D is undetermined. This CDR3 has 15 residues. Germline V gene data show CDR1 as LNHDA and CDR2 as SQIVND (reference sequence). With 0 bases removed from V and 5 bases from J, the gap between germline ends came to 11 bases.

This clonotype was seen a single time. V gene TRBV11-2 combines with J gene TRBJ2-5; maybe TRBD2 (5 bases). Germline V gene lookup returns CDR1 SGHAT and CDR2 FQNNGV. The CDR3 sequence is 15 residues long. Trimming left V 3 bases short and J 5 bases short, with 16 bases between. The CDR3 nucleotides read TGTGCCAGCAGCTTGGGCCCGGGGAGACACGAGACCCAGTACTTC. This sequence encodes CASSLGPGRHETQYF. The variable domain in full, with the rest retrieved from reference TRBV11-2 and TRBJ2-5, is EAGVAQSPRYKIIEKRQSVAFWCNPISGHATLYWYQQILGQGPKLLIQFQNNGVVDDSQLPKDRFSAERLKGVDSTLKIQPAKLEDSAVYLCASSLGPGRHETQYFGPGTRLLVL.

This clonotype was recorded once. This rearrangement joins TRBV15 to TRBJ2-7, with 10 bases identical to TRBD2. The DNA end is a closer match to TRBJ2-1, so the J assignment may be wrong. The CDR3 runs 17 residues. Per the germline V gene, CDR1 is LNHNV and CDR2 is YYDKDF (reference sequence). The chain's CDR3 is CATSRGLPSGSRNEQFF. DNA of the CDR3: TGTGCCACCAGCAGAGGTCTCCCTAGCGGGAGCAGGAATGAGCAGTTCTTC.

The V gene is TRBV20-1, the J gene TRBJ1-3; TRBD1 aligns across 7 bases. The CDR3 totals 15 residues. Germline trimming cut 0 bases from V and 2 bases from J; bases unmatched to any gene: 4. Looked up from germline, CDR1 is DFQATT and CDR2 is SNEGSKA (reference sequence). The CDR3 DNA follows: TGCAGTGCTAGAGATCGGACAGGCACTGGAAACACCATATATTTT. The encoded protein is CSARDRTGTGNTIYF.

The V and J genes are TRBV12-3 or TRBV12-4 and TRBJ1-2; unclear D gene. The CDR3 runs 11 residues. V was clipped by 7 bases and J by 4 bases, with 7 bases between them. The CDR3 DNA reads TGTGCCAGCACGGACGGCTATGGCTACACCTTC. Its protein product is CASTDGYGYTF.

The table lists this clonotype with many counts. The chain uses TRBV7-9 and TRBJ1-6; D is uncertain. This CDR3 contains 13 residues. V lost 5 bases and J 10 bases, leaving 12 bases between the germline ends. Germline assignment: CDR1 SEHNR and CDR2 FQNEAQ (reference sequence). This CDR3 reads CASSRGDGSPLHF. The CDR3 DNA is TGTGCCAGCAGCCGAGGTGACGGCTCACCCCTCCACTTT.

The V call is TRBV7-7, the J call TRBJ1-1; TRBD1 is a possible D gene (5 bases). The CDR3 has 13 residues. The V gene's germline CDR1 is SSHAT and CDR2 FNYEAQ (reference sequence). CDR3 sequence (DNA): TGTGCTAGAGATCTGGCAGGGTACACTGAAGCTTTCTTT. As protein: CARDLAGYTEAFF.

The chain uses TRBV11-2 and TRBJ1-4; D remains unclear. The germline V and J ends were trimmed by 4 bases and 7 bases, with 22 bases remaining between them. The germline V gene has CDR1 SGHAT and CDR2 FQNNGV. The CDR3 runs to 17 residues. CDR3 protein: CASSSTEGERHPEKLFF. The DNA of the CDR3 is TGTGCCAGCAGCTCCACCGAGGGCGAGCGGCACCCTGAAAAACTGTTTTTT.

This chain joins TRBV11-2 and TRBJ1-4; D is ambiguous. The germline gives CDR1 SGHAT, CDR2 FQNNGV. V was cut by 5 bases and J by 0 bases, with 10 bases left in between. The CDR3 loop spans 15 amino acids. CDR3 nucleotides: TGTGCCAGCAGCATCGGACGAGCAACTAATGAAAAACTGTTTTTT. As protein: CASSIGRATNEKLFF.

On this clonotype itself: This could be a read error, since a much larger clone is one nucleotide away. No conserved phenylalanine or tryptophan is present at the end of the CDR3, so a read error is the likely explanation. The genes are TRBV2 and TRBJ2-7, with a weak D call TRBD2 (6 bases). Germline CDR1 SNHLY, CDR2 FYNNEI. CDR3 length: 12 amino acids. Trimming took off 6 bases at V and 1 base at J, with 7 bases between the two ends. The chain's CDR3 is CASRGLSYEQYL. The CDR3 DNA sequence: TGTGCCAGCAGGGGACTTTCCTACGAGCAGTACCTC.

The CDR3 nucleotides are TGTGCCACCCTTGGAGGGAGCGGGACTGAAGCTTTCTTT. Translated, it gives CATLGGSGTEAFF. The chain has TRBV10-3 and TRBJ1-1, with D unclear. Germline assignment: CDR1 ENHRY and CDR2 SYGVKD. The length of the CDR3 is 13 residues. Trimming shortened V by 10 bases and J by 5 bases, and 17 bases separated the two germline ends.

The chain is built from TRBV7-2 and TRBJ2-7; weak D call: TRBD2 (6 bases). Trimming took 1 base from V and 2 from J, leaving 12 bases between them. CDR1 is SGHTA and CDR2 is FQGNSA in the germline V gene. The CDR3 has 15 residues. For the CDR3, the DNA is TGTGCCAGCAGCTTAGAGGCCGGGAGAACCTACGAGCAGTACTTC. This encodes CASSLEAGRTYEQYF.

In this sample, this clonotype turned up many times. The chain joins TRBV9 to TRBJ2-5; 12 nucleotides match TRBD2. The germline gives CDR1 SGDLS, CDR2 YYNGEE. The V gene end was trimmed by 0 bases and the J gene end by 3 bases; junction bases not matched to a gene: 0. The CDR3 extends over 15 amino acids. CDR3 in amino acids: CASSVGLAGEETQYF. CDR3 nucleotides: TGTGCCAGCAGCGTAGGACTAGCGGGAGAAGAGACCCAGTACTTC.

This clonotype was detected a few times. The chain couples TRBV4-3 to TRBJ2-5; tentatively, D is TRBD1 or TRBD2 (5 bases each). With 4 bases removed from V and 2 bases from J, the gap between germline ends came to 14 bases. CDR3 size: 15 residues. CDR1 is LGHNA, CDR2 YSLEER, per germline. CDR3 DNA sequence: TGCGCCAGCAGCCGCAGGGACGGATCACAAGAGACCCAGTACTTC. Its translation is CASSRRDGSQETQYF.

This rearrangement joins TRBV7-9 to TRBJ1-1; D unresolved. The V gene lost 6 bases and the J gene lost 8 bases, with 13 bases spanning the gap. Germline V gives CDR1 SEHNR, CDR2 FQNEAQ (reference sequence). The CDR3 is 12 amino acids. The DNA for the CDR3 is TGTGCCAGCAGTAGGGCTGTAGACGAAGCTTTCTTT. Encoded protein: CASSRAVDEAFF.

The V call is TRBV19, the J call TRBJ1-5; no definite D call. The V gene's germline CDR1 is LNHDA and CDR2 SQIVND (reference sequence). V shed 7 bases and J shed 4 bases, with 11 bases lying between them. The CDR3 has 13 amino acids. CDR3 in DNA: TGTGCCAGTAAGCAAAGGTTAAATCAGCCCCAGCATTTT. Its translation is CASKQRLNQPQHF.

This clonotype was observed a handful of times. This rearrangement joins TRBV19 to TRBJ1-1, with TRBD1 as a possible D gene (5 bases). This CDR3 spans 16 amino acids. The V gene's germline CDR1 is LNHDA and CDR2 SQIVND (reference sequence). V dropped 3 bases and J dropped 2 bases, with 16 bases sitting between them. The CDR3 nucleotides are TGTGCCAGTAGTATGGGAACAGGATCCGCAAACACTGAAGCTTTCTTT. As protein: CASSMGTGSANTEAFF.

Regarding this clonotype: Here the CDR3 omits its conserved ending phenylalanine or tryptophan, so a read error is the likely source. The limits of the CDR3 on the DNA are not certain, so only TCRdb's listed CDR3 is given. The chain combines TRBV10-3 with TRBJ2-7; TRBD1 is the table's D call and was not checked against the DNA. The CDR3 length is 12 residues, termini included. Germline V lookup: CDR1 ENHRY, CDR2 SYGVKD. The CDR3 spells CAITGDRGSKDY.

About this clonotype: The junction departs from the called germline gene at one end, perhaps through a read error. V and J are TRBV24-1 and TRBJ2-5; 13 bases agree with TRBD2. CDR1 and CDR2 (germline): KGHDR, SFDVKD. This CDR3 has 17 residues. CDR3 in amino acids: CATSDGTSGTIQETQCF. DNA for the CDR3: TGTGCCACCAGTGACGGGACTAGCGGGACAATCCAAGAGACCCAGTGCTTC.

The genes are TRBV12-3 or TRBV12-4 and TRBJ1-2, with TRBD1 as a possible D gene (6 bases). Trimming left V 7 bases short and J 1 base short, with 16 bases between. The length of the CDR3 is 15 residues. The CDR3 sequence: CASTGGAENNYGYTF. The CDR3 region has the DNA TGTGCCAGCACCGGGGGGGCAGAGAATAACTATGGCTACACCTTC.

This clonotype appeared a few times. V and J are TRBV19 and TRBJ1-6; 9 nucleotides align to TRBD1. Germline V gene lookup returns CDR1 LNHDA and CDR2 SQIVND (reference sequence). The CDR3 consists of 15 residues. The V and J ends lost 3 bases and 3 bases, in that order; junction bases with no gene match: 0. The CDR3 loop is CASSMTGGYNSPLHF. The CDR3 DNA sequence: TGTGCCAGTAGTATGACAGGGGGCTATAATTCACCCCTCCACTTT.

This clonotype was detected only a few times. The rearrangement joins TRBV7-9 to TRBJ2-7, with D unclear. V was pared by 4 bases and J by 3 bases, with 7 bases between. CDR1 is SEHNR and CDR2 is FQNEAQ in the germline V gene (reference sequence). The CDR3 loop spans 12 amino acids. CDR3 in DNA: TGTGCCAGCAGCTGGCTTTACTACGAGCAGTACTTC. It encodes CASSWLYYEQYF.

This clonotype was counted many times. The rearrangement joins TRBV15 to TRBJ1-2; D is possibly TRBD1 (5 bases). Trimming removed 8 bases from V and 8 bases from J, with 18 bases in between. Germline assignment: CDR1 LNHNV and CDR2 YYDKDF (reference sequence). The CDR3 has 13 amino acids. In DNA, the CDR3 is TGTGCCACCGAACGGGGGTCCCGGGAAGGCTACACCTTC. It codes for CATERGSREGYTF.